One TCR beta chain is described in this entry. Antigen: not known. Germline assignment: CDR1 LGHNA and CDR2 YNFKEQ. V lost 1 base to trimming and J lost 6 bases; unmatched junction nucleotides: 5. The CDR3 has 17 residues. These data originate in a study of blood T cells in healthy people across ages. Study-wide findings and caveats: Long-lived donors carried more naive CD4+ cells and greater diversity than aged donors. Correlation between TCR beta diversity and naive T cell percentage was strong. Researchers said unsorted PBMCs prevented a conclusive naive versus antigen-experienced comparison.

PCR was performed a second time for about 6 to 12 cycles using a sample-barcoded 5' primer and a J-beta primer mix. Tags on each cDNA molecule came from a template-switch adaptor with 12 random nucleotides. TCRdb itself ran the 5' RACE reads through MiXCR, one entry per CDR3 protein. The top ten hold 6.5% to 8% of the sample, which has about 1.4 million distinct CDR3 sequences, roughly 60% seen once. This TCR was sampled from a man aged 18 to 35 in good health. This rearrangement joins TRBV4-2 to TRBJ2-1, with TRBD2 matching over 14 bases. The material sequenced was blood. CDR3 in DNA: TGTGCCAGCAGCCAAGTTGGCGGACTAGCGGGAGGCAATGAGCAGTTCTTC. This codes for CASSQVGGLAGGNEQFF.